Listed here are 5 T cell receptor beta chains from one sample, sequenced in a study of OX40 agonist ivuxolimab in advanced cancers. This table comes from immunoSEQ multiplex PCR, and its TCRdb copy is limited to in-frame clones, with some not included. The repertoire holds 50,000 to 65,000 clones, with approximately 87% as singletons. This specimen consisted of CD4+ or CD8+ T cells sorted from blood, obtained in a trial of the OX40 agonist ivuxolimab. These receptors were obtained from an adult with an advanced solid tumor such as melanoma, head and neck, liver or kidney cancer.

This chain joins TRBV4-1 and TRBJ2-7; D possibly corresponds to TRBD2 (5 bases). The V gene lost 1 base and the J gene lost 1 base, with 14 bases spanning the gap. Per germline, CDR1 MGHRA and CDR2 YSYEKL. The CDR3 length is 16 residues. The CDR3 coding sequence is TGCGCCAGCAGCCAAGGGGTCCCGGGATCATCCTACGAGCAGTACTTC. Amino acids: CASSQGVPGSSYEQYF.

The chain employs TRBV11-2 and TRBJ2-7; D gene ambiguous. The ends were cut back, 0 bases at V and 3 bases at J, with 9 bases in the middle. Germline V gene lookup returns CDR1 SGHAT and CDR2 FQNNGV. The CDR3 has 14 residues. The CDR3, as DNA: TGTGCCAGCAGCTTAGATCGGTCAAGCTACGAGCAGTACTTC. This codes for CASSLDRSSYEQYF.

This chain uses TRBV7-7 with TRBJ2-7; possible D gene TRBD1, 5 bases. Trimming removed 0 bases at V and 5 bases at J, with 8 bases between. The length of the CDR3 is 13 residues. CDR1 is SSHAT, CDR2 FNYEAQ, per germline (reference sequence). The CDR3 DNA reads TGTGCCAGCAGCTTAGCGCAGGGCGACGAGCAGTACTTC. Translating it yields CASSLAQGDEQYF.

This sequence joins TRBV7-3 and TRBJ1-1; D perhaps matches TRBD1 (5 bases). There are 14 residues in the CDR3. The germline CDR1 and CDR2 sequences are SGHTA and FQGTGA. The germline V and J ends were trimmed by 5 bases and 5 bases, with 15 bases remaining between them. The CDR3: CASSQAGGETEAFF. In DNA, the CDR3 is TGTGCCAGCAGCCAGGCGGGGGGAGAGACTGAAGCTTTCTTT.

The chain couples TRBV29-1 to TRBJ2-1; no firm D call. This CDR3 is 10 amino acids long. Trimming took off 8 bases at V and 5 bases at J, with 7 bases between the two ends. Looked up from germline, CDR1 is SQVTM and CDR2 is ANQGSEA. CDR3 nucleotides: TGCAGCCCCGGCCACAATGAGCAGTTCTTC. Amino acids: CSPGHNEQFF.